The 19 T cell receptor beta chains listed next were all sequenced from one sample in a study of CD8 T cells in ankylosing spondylitis. TCRdb analysed the 5' RACE reads with MiXCR anew, one entry per CDR3 protein. Of 650,000 to 800,000 distinct CDR3 sequences detected, roughly 19% appear once; the ten largest clones hold under 20%. No antigens are known for them. General study findings and limits: A TCR beta motif of several highly homologous variants seemed to mark ankylosing spondylitis blood.

Source material: blood, either unsorted or a sorted T cell fraction (not recorded which). These receptor sequences come from a male donor with ankylosing spondylitis.

In its sample, this clonotype was seen a few times. The chain couples TRBV20-1 to TRBJ2-3, with D perhaps assigned TRBD1 or TRBD2 (5 bases each). CDR1 and CDR2 (germline): DFQATT, SNEGSKA (reference sequence). V gave up 6 bases and J gave up 4 bases, with 11 bases separating them. The CDR3 consists of 12 residues. CDR3 loop: CSAGLGADTQYF. The DNA of the CDR3 is TGCAGTGCCGGGCTGGGGGCAGATACGCAGTATTTT.

This clonotype was observed a few times. J is TRBJ2-2 and V is TRBV4-2, with a weak D call TRBD2 (6 bases). Trimming took off 0 bases at V and 1 base at J, with 9 bases between the two ends. Germline CDR1 is LGHNA and CDR2 is YNFKEQ. The CDR3 is made up of 16 amino acids. CDR3 DNA: TGTGCCAGCAGCCAAGACGCGCGGGGGAACACCGGGGAGCTGTTTTTT. Translating it yields CASSQDARGNTGELFF.

Here the CDR3 DNA reads TGTGCCAGCAGCCTCTCCGGGGGGACCCCCTACAATGAGCAGTTCTTC. Translating gives CASSLSGGTPYNEQFF. The V gene is TRBV11-2, the J gene TRBJ2-1; TRBD2 agrees at 7 bases. Per the germline V gene, CDR1 is SGHAT and CDR2 is FQNNGV. The CDR3 has 16 residues. Trimming cost V 5 bases and J 2 bases; bases outside gene matches: 9. Complete variable domain (other parts from reference TRBV11-2 and TRBJ2-1): EAGVAQSPRYKIIEKRQSVAFWCNPISGHATLYWYQQILGQGPKLLIQFQNNGVVDDSQLPKDRFSAERLKGVDSTLKIQPAKLEDSAVYLCASSLSGGTPYNEQFFGPGTRLTVL.

This rearrangement joins TRBV7-9 to TRBJ2-1; D uncertain. Between the trimmed V and J ends, which lost 6 bases and 14 bases, there was a span of 5 bases. From germline, CDR1 is SEHNR and CDR2 FQNEAQ (reference sequence). The CDR3 has 8 amino acids. CDR3 sequence reads: CASRVEFF. The DNA of the CDR3 is TGTGCCAGCAGGGTGGAGTTCTTC. The full variable domain, its missing parts supplied by reference TRBV7-9 and TRBJ2-1, is DTGVSQNPRHKITKRGQNVTFRCDPISEHNRLYWYRQTLGQGPEFLTYFQNEAQLEKSRLLSDRFSAERPKGSFSTLEIQRTEQGDSAMYLCASRVEFFGPGTRLTVL.

The CDR3 here is CASSQERGRGTEAFF. CDR3 coding DNA: TGCGCCAGCAGCCAAGAAAGGGGGCGCGGAACTGAAGCTTTCTTT. The V call is TRBV4-1, the J call TRBJ1-1; 7 bases fit TRBD1. Germline CDR1 and CDR2: MGHRA and YSYEKL. The CDR3 length is 15 residues. V lost 0 bases, J lost 5 bases, and 6 bases stayed unmatched.

This clonotype was seen only a few times. This chain uses TRBV7-9 with TRBJ1-1, with TRBD1 as a possible D gene (5 bases). The CDR3 runs 17 residues. From germline, CDR1 is SEHNR and CDR2 FQNEAQ (reference sequence). The V end was cut by 3 bases, the J end by 0 bases, with 17 bases between. CDR3 in amino acids: CASSFPEEQAMNTEAFF. The CDR3 DNA sequence: TGTGCCAGCAGCTTCCCCGAGGAACAGGCGATGAACACTGAAGCTTTCTTT. Drawing the rest from reference TRBV7-9 and TRBJ1-1, the complete variable domain is DTGVSQNPRHKITKRGQNVTFRCDPISEHNRLYWYRQTLGQGPEFLTYFQNEAQLEKSRLLSDRFSAERPKGSFSTLEIQRTEQGDSAMYLCASSFPEEQAMNTEAFFGQGTRLTVV.

J is TRBJ2-7 and V is TRBV20-1, with 8 bases lining up with TRBD2. Germline assignment: CDR1 DFQATT and CDR2 SNEGSKA (reference sequence). The V gene end was trimmed by 1 base and the J gene end by 3 bases; junction bases not matched to a gene: 5. There are 14 residues in the CDR3. The CDR3 spells CSARAREGNYEQYF. CDR3 bases: TGCAGTGCTAGAGCTCGGGAGGGTAACTACGAGCAGTACTTC.

The chain combines TRBV5-1 with TRBJ1-1, with 7 nucleotides matching TRBD1. The germline CDR1 and CDR2 sequences are SGHRS and YFSETQ. V shed 5 bases, J shed 3 bases, and the junction held 7 bases outside the gene matches. This CDR3 has 14 residues. Written as DNA, the CDR3 is TGCGCCAGCAGGCGACAGGGATCGGACACTGAAGCTTTCTTT. It yields the protein CASRRQGSDTEAFF.

The chain has TRBV12-3 or TRBV12-4 and TRBJ1-6; 7 nucleotides agree with TRBD1. Unmatched junction bases numbered 9, after V lost 0 bases and J lost 7 bases. The CDR3 loop spans 17 amino acids. CDR3 region: CASSLALRDSPNSPLHF. Here the CDR3 DNA reads TGTGCCAGCAGTTTAGCCCTAAGGGACAGTCCCAATTCACCCCTCCACTTT.

This clonotype was observed a few times. The CDR3 DNA reads TGCGCCAGCAGTGAGTCTCGACTCTACAATGAGCAGTTCTTC. Translating it yields CASSESRLYNEQFF. V usage is TRBV10-2 and J usage is TRBJ2-1; no definite D call. The V and J ends lost 0 bases and 3 bases respectively, with 6 bases between them. The CDR3 covers 14 residues. From germline, CDR1 is WSHSY and CDR2 SAAADI.

CDR3 DNA sequence: TGTGCCATCGGCCGACTAGCGGAGGAATTTGTGGATGAGCAGTTCTTC. This gives the protein CAIGRLAEEFVDEQFF. The chain has TRBV10-3 and TRBJ2-1; 9 bases map to TRBD2. The CDR3 is 16 amino acids. CDR1 is ENHRY and CDR2 is SYGVKD in the germline V gene. The J segment lost 8 bases and the V segment lost 8 bases, leaving 16 bases of the junction unmatched.

The chain carries TRBV5-1 and TRBJ2-1; D may be TRBD1 (6 bases). Looked up from germline, CDR1 is SGHRS and CDR2 is YFSETQ. The CDR3 is made up of 14 amino acids. Trimming took 0 bases from V and 7 from J, leaving 11 bases between them. CDR3 loop: CASSLAQGGNEQFF. Written as DNA, the CDR3 is TGCGCCAGCAGCTTGGCACAGGGTGGGAATGAGCAGTTCTTC.

As to this clonotype: At one end, the junction sequence differs from germline, possibly due to a read error. The chain links TRBV7-2 to TRBJ1-1, with D maybe TRBD1 (5 bases). CDR1 SGHTA and CDR2 FQGNSA come from the germline V gene. This CDR3 region has 14 residues. CDR3: CASSFGGRNSEAFF. The CDR3 bases are TGTGCCAGCAGCTTCGGGGGGAGGAACTCTGAAGCTTTCTTT.

The chain employs TRBV12-3 or TRBV12-4 and TRBJ2-5; D is ambiguous. Deletions cut 5 bases from V and 2 bases from J, with 12 bases between. CDR3 size: 14 residues. This CDR3 is CASSTAGRQETQYF. CDR3 bases: TGTGCCAGCAGTACCGCTGGCAGGCAAGAGACCCAGTACTTC.

This clonotype has more than one count but fewer than ten. The CDR3 nucleotides are TGTGCCAGCAGCCCCCGGTCAGGGTGGGACTATGGCTACACCTTC. It translates to CASSPRSGWDYGYTF. The chain links TRBV12-3 or TRBV12-4 to TRBJ1-2; tentatively, D is TRBD1 (5 bases). This CDR3 is 15 amino acids long. V lost 6 bases, J lost 3 bases, and 17 bases lay in between.

V usage is TRBV5-5 and J usage is TRBJ2-3, with TRBD2 matching 8 bases. CDR3 length equals 17 residues. The V gene end was trimmed by 3 bases and the J gene end by 6 bases; junction bases not matched to a gene: 15. The germline V gene encodes CDR1 SGHKS and CDR2 YYEKEE (reference sequence). The DNA of the CDR3 is TGTGCCAGCAGCTCCTCTAGTCTCGCGGGAGGAGGGGATACGCAGTATTTT. It codes for CASSSSSLAGGGDTQYF.

The chain links TRBV11-2 to TRBJ2-7; 10 nucleotides agree with TRBD1. V was clipped by 2 bases and J by 4 bases; unmatched bases: 8. The CDR3 is 16 residues long. Germline V gene data show CDR1 as SGHAT and CDR2 as FQNNGV. In DNA form, the CDR3 reads TGTGCCAGCAGCTTACAACCGGGACAGGGGTGGTACGAGCAGTACTTC. It specifies CASSLQPGQGWYEQYF.

The chain couples TRBV6-2 or TRBV6-3 to TRBJ1-2, with no clear D. Germline values: CDR1 MNHEY, CDR2 SVGEGT. The V end lost 10 bases, the J end lost 3 bases, and 15 bases lay between the germline ends. The CDR3 runs 13 residues. The CDR3 DNA is TGTGCCACCACCGCTGGGGTTGACTATGGCTACACCTTC. Residues: CATTAGVDYGYTF.

The chain combines TRBV7-9 with TRBJ2-2; TRBD2 matches at 12 bases. Trimming removed 6 bases from V and 1 base from J; junction bases left unmatched: 6. Germline values: CDR1 SEHNR, CDR2 FQNEAQ (reference sequence). The CDR3 sequence is 17 residues long. The CDR3 reads CASRMRLAGVNTGELFF. The CDR3 region has the DNA TGTGCCAGCAGAATGAGACTAGCGGGAGTGAACACCGGGGAGCTGTTTTTT.